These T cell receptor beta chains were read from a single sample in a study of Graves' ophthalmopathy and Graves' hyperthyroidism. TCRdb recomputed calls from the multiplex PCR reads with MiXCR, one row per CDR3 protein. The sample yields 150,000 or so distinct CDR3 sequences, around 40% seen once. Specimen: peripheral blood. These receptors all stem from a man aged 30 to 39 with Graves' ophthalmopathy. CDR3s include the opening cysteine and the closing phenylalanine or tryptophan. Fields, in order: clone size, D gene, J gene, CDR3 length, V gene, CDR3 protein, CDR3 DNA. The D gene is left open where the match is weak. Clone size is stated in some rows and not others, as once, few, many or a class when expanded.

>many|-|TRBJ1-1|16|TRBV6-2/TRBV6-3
CASSPTGTVMNTEAFF
TGTGCCAGCAGTCCCACCGGGACGGTCATGAACACTGAAGCTTTCTTT
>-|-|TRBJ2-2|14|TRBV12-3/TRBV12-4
CATQWVLSTGELFF
TGTGCCACCCAGTGGGTTTTGAGCACCGGGGAGCTGTTTTTT
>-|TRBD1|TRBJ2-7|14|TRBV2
CASSGSRGLGEQYF
TGTGCCAGCAGTGGTAGCAGGGGGCTTGGGGAGCAGTACTTC
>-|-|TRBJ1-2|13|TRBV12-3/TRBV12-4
CASSPDRPYGYTF
TGTGCCAGCAGCCCGGACAGACCCTATGGCTACACCTTC
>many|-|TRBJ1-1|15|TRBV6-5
CASTPSPTENTEAFF
TGTGCCAGCACCCCTTCGCCGACAGAGAACACTGAAGCTTTCTTT
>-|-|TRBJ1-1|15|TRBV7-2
CASSQVGAGFTEAFF
TGTGCCAGCAGCCAGGTCGGGGCAGGGTTCACTGAAGCTTTCTTT
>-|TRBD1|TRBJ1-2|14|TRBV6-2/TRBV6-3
CASSYRGQLYGYTF
TGTGCCAGCAGTTACAGGGGACAGCTCTATGGCTACACCTTC
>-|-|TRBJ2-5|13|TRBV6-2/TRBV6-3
CASSLLEQETQYF
TGTGCCAGCAGTCTACTAGAACAAGAGACCCAGTACTTC
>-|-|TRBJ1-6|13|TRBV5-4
CASSLADGSPLHF
TGTGCCAGCAGCCTAGCCGACGGTTCACCCCTCCACTTT
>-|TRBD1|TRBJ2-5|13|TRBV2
CATTGTGQETQYF
TGTGCCACTACCGGGACAGGTCAAGAGACCCAGTACTTC
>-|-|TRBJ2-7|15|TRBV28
CASATTGTKSYEQYF
TGTGCCAGCGCTACGACCGGGACAAAATCCTACGAGCAGTACTTC
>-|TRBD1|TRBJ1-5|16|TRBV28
CASSRGQGGGNQPQHF
TGTGCCAGCAGTAGGGGACAGGGCGGTGGCAATCAGCCCCAGCATTTT
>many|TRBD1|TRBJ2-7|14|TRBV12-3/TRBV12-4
CASSFTTGGLEQYF
TGTGCCAGCAGTTTCACGACAGGGGGCCTCGAGCAGTACTTC
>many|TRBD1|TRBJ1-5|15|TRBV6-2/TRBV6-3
CASSAPGQRNQLQHF
TGTGCCAGCAGTGCACCGGGACAGCGCAATCAGCTCCAGCATTTT
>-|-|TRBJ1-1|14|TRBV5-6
CAWSVPVGATEAFF
TGTGCCTGGAGTGTACCCGTGGGGGCCACTGAAGCTTTCTTT
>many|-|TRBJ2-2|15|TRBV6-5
CASSLLRGSTGELFF
TGTGCCAGCAGTCTACTAAGGGGATCGACCGGGGAGCTGTTTTTT
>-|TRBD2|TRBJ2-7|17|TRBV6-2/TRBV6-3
CASRRTSGSASSYEQYF
TGTGCCAGCAGGCGGACTAGCGGGAGCGCCAGCTCCTACGAGCAGTACTTC
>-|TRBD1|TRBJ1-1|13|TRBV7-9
CASSLVQGTKAFF
TGTGCCAGCAGCTTAGTACAGGGGACAAAAGCTTTCTTT
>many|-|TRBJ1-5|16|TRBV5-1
CASSFGGQGSNQPQHF
TGCGCCAGCAGCTTTGGTGGGCAGGGAAGCAATCAGCCCCAGCATTTT
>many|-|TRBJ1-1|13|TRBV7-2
CASTIGHGAEAFF
TGTGCCAGCACCATTGGACATGGGGCTGAAGCTTTCTTT
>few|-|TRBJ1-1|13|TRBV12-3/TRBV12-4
CASLQAGHNEAFF
TGTGCCAGCCTTCAAGCGGGACACAATGAAGCTTTCTTT
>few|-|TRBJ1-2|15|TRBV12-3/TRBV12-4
CASSRQALGSYGYTF
TGTGCCAGCAGCCGACAGGCCCTAGGTAGCTATGGCTACACCTTC
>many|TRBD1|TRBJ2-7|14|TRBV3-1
CASSQALTGDEQYF
TGTGCCAGCAGCCAGGCCCTGACAGGGGACGAGCAGTACTTC
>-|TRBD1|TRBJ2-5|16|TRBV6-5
CASSYSEGQGEETQYF
TGTGCCAGCAGTTACTCGGAGGGACAGGGGGAAGAGACCCAGTACTTC
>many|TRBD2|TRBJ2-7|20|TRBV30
CAWSVMAVISGTSGRNEQYF
TGTGCCTGGAGTGTAATGGCCGTCATCTCCGGGACTAGCGGGAGGAACGAGCAGTACTTC
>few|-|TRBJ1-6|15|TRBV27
CASSSRDGPNSPLHF
TGTGCCAGCAGTTCCCGGGACGGACCCAATTCACCCCTCCACTTT
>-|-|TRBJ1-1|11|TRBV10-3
CAISGGSEAFF
TGTGCCATCAGTGGAGGCAGTGAAGCTTTCTTT
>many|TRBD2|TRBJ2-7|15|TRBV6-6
CASQSAGGDSYEQYF
TGTGCCAGTCAATCTGCGGGAGGGGATTCCTACGAGCAGTACTTC
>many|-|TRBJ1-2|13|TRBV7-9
CASSVDNNYGYTF
TGTGCCAGCAGCGTGGACAATAACTATGGCTACACCTTC
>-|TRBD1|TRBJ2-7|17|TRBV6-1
CASRRTGRAGNTYEQYF
TGTGCCAGCAGAAGGACAGGGCGGGCGGGGAATACCTACGAGCAGTACTTC